The 3 T cell receptor beta chains below were found in one sample sequenced in a study of CD8 T cells in Susac syndrome. Random hexamers served to reverse transcribe about 0.5 to 1 ug RNA. TCRdb reanalysed the immunoSEQ multiplex PCR reads using MiXCR and keeps one entry per CDR3 protein. The data show about 160,000 distinct CDR3 sequences, around 92% seen once. Input material: CD4+ T cells from PBMCs. These receptors were taken from a human donor in good health.

The gene calls are TRBV6-1 and TRBJ2-3; D is ambiguous. CDR1 is MNHNS and CDR2 is SASEGT in the germline V gene. There are 14 residues in the CDR3. V was cut by 3 bases and J by 5 bases, with 12 bases left in between. The chain's CDR3 is CASSEPQSGDTQYF. The CDR3, as DNA: TGTGCCAGCAGTGAGCCCCAGTCAGGAGATACGCAGTATTTT.

The chain couples TRBV4-1 to TRBJ2-7, with 9 bases matching TRBD2. Trimming removed 1 base from V and 6 bases from J; junction bases left unmatched: 4. CDR1 and CDR2 (germline): MGHRA, YSYEKL. The CDR3 has 14 amino acids. This chain's CDR3 is CASSQGPSGIEQYF. DNA of the CDR3: TGCGCCAGCAGCCAAGGTCCTAGCGGGATCGAGCAGTACTTC.

There are a few counts of this clonotype. V and J are TRBV13 and TRBJ2-7; 8 nucleotides line up with TRBD2. Germline CDR1 PRHDT, CDR2 FYEKMQ (reference sequence). The J segment lost 0 bases and the V segment lost 5 bases, leaving 6 bases of the junction unmatched. CDR3 length: 15 residues. The CDR3 is CASSLSGSLSYEQYF. CDR3 nucleotide sequence: TGTGCCAGCAGCCTCAGCGGGAGCCTCTCCTACGAGCAGTACTTC.